A selection of T cell receptor beta chains follows, all from one sample in a study of response to subunit inactivated influenza vaccine. TCRdb fed the RT-PCR reads into MiXCR, producing one record per CDR3 protein. The table includes about 620,000 distinct CDR3 sequences, about 10% detected once. Material: PBMCs from blood, obtained on the day of vaccination. These receptors all come from a man aged 50 to 60 who received an inactivated influenza vaccine. CDR3s include the opening cysteine and the closing phenylalanine or tryptophan. Fields, in order: J gene, D gene, clone size, V gene, CDR3 protein, CDR3 DNA. The D gene is left open where the match is weak. Clone size, where shown, is once, few, many, or a class for clones that have expanded.

>TRBJ2-1|.|few|TRBV4-2
CASSLTRDNEQFF
TGTGCCAGCAGCCTCACGAGGGACAATGAGCAGTTCTTC
>TRBJ2-1|.|.|TRBV4-3
CASSQDLARSSYNEQFF
TGCGCCAGCAGCCAAGATCTCGCCAGGAGCTCCTACAATGAGCAGTTCTTC
>TRBJ2-7|.|.|TRBV7-9
CVSSPPVARAYEQYF
TGTGTCAGCAGCCCCCCCGTAGCCCGAGCCTACGAGCAGTACTTC
>TRBJ2-3|TRBD2|.|TRBV20-1
CSARAIRTSGFADTQYF
TGCAGTGCTAGAGCGATAAGGACTAGCGGGTTTGCAGATACGCAGTATTTT
>TRBJ1-5|.|few|TRBV20-1
CSARVSGVGQPQHF
TGCAGTGCTAGGGTGTCGGGAGTAGGTCAGCCCCAGCATTTT
>TRBJ2-7|TRBD2|.|TRBV6-2/TRBV6-3
CASSVREPHYEQYF
TGTGCCAGCAGTGTGCGGGAGCCACATTACGAGCAGTACTTC
>TRBJ2-1|.|few|TRBV3-1
CASSQSDFYNEQFF
TGTGCCAGCAGCCAAAGTGACTTTTACAATGAGCAGTTCTTC
>TRBJ2-7|.|.|TRBV28
CASSFRADEQYF
TGTGCCAGCAGTTTTAGGGCGGACGAGCAGTACTTC
>TRBJ2-5|TRBD2|few|TRBV24-1
CATSDPTGGAETQYF
TGTGCCACCAGTGATCCCACGGGGGGTGCAGAGACCCAGTACTTC
>TRBJ2-7|TRBD1|few|TRBV20-1
CSARDLVDRGYEQYF
TGCAGTGCTAGAGATCTGGTGGACAGGGGGTACGAGCAGTACTTC
>TRBJ2-1|TRBD1|.|TRBV4-3
CASSQANRGNSYNEQFF
TGCGCCAGCAGCCAAGCTAACAGGGGGAACTCCTACAATGAGCAGTTCTTC
>TRBJ2-3|.|.|TRBV28
CASSLSPWGGTDTQYF
TGTGCCAGCAGTTTATCTCCGTGGGGGGGCACAGATACGCAGTATTTT
>TRBJ2-7|TRBD2|.|TRBV20-1
CSARRGSKYEQYF
TGCAGTGCTAGACGCGGGAGTAAGTACGAGCAGTACTTC
>TRBJ2-5|TRBD2|few|TRBV20-1
CSATSGTSVETQYF
TGCAGTGCTACCTCCGGGACTAGCGTCGAGACCCAGTACTTC
>TRBJ1-1|.|many|TRBV20-1
CSASGGNTEAFF
TGCAGTGCTAGCGGCGGGAACACTGAAGCTTTCTTT
>TRBJ2-7|.|few|TRBV3-1
CASSQADRAYEQYF
TGTGCCAGCAGCCAAGCCGACAGAGCCTACGAGCAGTACTTC
>TRBJ2-1|TRBD2|once|TRBV6-1
CASRRTSGGWDEQFF
TGTGCCAGCAGACGGACTAGCGGGGGTTGGGATGAGCAGTTCTTC
>TRBJ1-2|TRBD1|few|TRBV7-6
CASSLDLGGGYGYTF
TGTGCCAGCAGCTTAGATTTAGGGGGCGGATATGGCTACACCTTC
>TRBJ1-2|TRBD1|few|TRBV27
CASRGQGSFGYTF
TGTGCCAGCAGGGGACAGGGTTCGTTCGGCTACACCTTC
>TRBJ2-5|.|.|TRBV15
CATSRDSQGPQETQYF
TGTGCCACCAGCAGAGATTCTCAGGGGCCCCAAGAGACCCAGTACTTC
>TRBJ2-5|.|.|TRBV5-6
CASSLIGPLETQYF
TGTGCCAGCAGCTTGATTGGGCCGTTAGAGACCCAGTACTTC
>TRBJ2-5|.|.|TRBV13
CASDDSGDQETQYF
TGTGCCAGCGACGACTCCGGGGACCAAGAGACCCAGTACTTC
>TRBJ1-6|.|many|TRBV7-9
CASSLAGQLLDLHF
TGTGCCAGCAGCTTAGCTGGCCAGCTCCTTGACCTCCACTTT
>TRBJ2-7|.|.|TRBV7-9
CASSLTRTGEQYF
TGTGCCAGCAGCTTAACTAGAACGGGGGAGCAGTACTTC
>TRBJ1-5|.|few|TRBV10-3
CAISRDQNQPQHF
TGTGCCATCAGCCGGGACCAAAATCAGCCCCAGCATTTT
>TRBJ1-2|.|few|TRBV18
CASSPGIGPYDHTF
TGTGCCAGCTCACCAGGGATCGGTCCTTATGACCACACCTTC
>TRBJ2-7|.|many|TRBV6-2/TRBV6-3
CASTNNEYEQYF
TGTGCCAGCACCAATAACGAGTACGAGCAGTACTTC
>TRBJ2-7|TRBD1|few|TRBV29-1
CSVEGDRPYEQYF
TGCAGCGTTGAAGGGGACAGGCCCTACGAGCAGTACTTC
>TRBJ1-2|.|.|TRBV9
CASSVTSDRGGYTF
TGTGCCAGCAGCGTTACCTCAGATCGGGGTGGCTACACCTTC
>TRBJ2-7|TRBD1|once|TRBV6-4
CASTLKPGQGDYEQYF
TGTGCCAGCACTCTTAAACCGGGACAGGGAGACTACGAGCAGTACTTC
>TRBJ2-5|.|few|TRBV5-4
CASSLVGTVETQYF
TGTGCCAGCAGCTTGGTTGGGACGGTGGAGACCCAGTACTTC
>TRBJ2-7|.|many|TRBV20-1
CSARDLAQSYEQYF
TGCAGTGCTAGAGATCTAGCCCAATCCTACGAGCAGTACTTC
>TRBJ1-2|.|many|TRBV28
CASSSRDGDYYGYTF
TGTGCCAGCAGTTCCCGGGACGGTGACTACTATGGCTACACCTTC
>TRBJ1-1|.|few|TRBV5-1
CASSLTGRGVNTEAFF
TGCGCCAGCAGCTTGACAGGGAGAGGGGTCAACACTGAAGCTTTCTTT
>TRBJ2-5|.|few|TRBV12-3/TRBV12-4
CASSTKETQYF
TGTGCCAGCAGCACAAAAGAGACCCAGTACTTC